The 29 T cell receptor beta chains below were found in one sample sequenced in a study of T cell changes during pregnancy in multiple sclerosis. Only in-frame clones appear in the TCRdb table, and some are missing; sequencing was by immunoSEQ multiplex PCR. The sample has some 140,000 clones, about 96% seen once. The source material was peripheral blood, sampled after pregnancy. The receptors stem from a female donor with multiple sclerosis, enrolled in a pregnancy study.

The gene calls are TRBV15 and TRBJ2-7; D might be TRBD2 (6 bases). V was cut by 0 bases and J by 6 bases, with 24 bases left in between. Germline V gene data show CDR1 as LNHNV and CDR2 as YYDKDF (reference sequence). The CDR3 covers 18 residues. CDR3 amino acids: CATSRDQSGLPNGGEQYF. CDR3 DNA: TGTGCCACCAGCAGAGATCAGTCAGGGCTACCGAACGGGGGCGAGCAGTACTTC. The whole variable domain, filled in from reference TRBV15 and TRBJ2-7, reads DAMVIQNPRYQVTQFGKPVTLSCSQTLNHNVMYWYQQKSSQAPKLLFHYYDKDFNNEADTPDNFQSRRPNTSFCFLDIRSPGLGDTAMYLCATSRDQSGLPNGGEQYFGPGTRLTVT.

The rearrangement links TRBV20-1 to TRBJ2-7, with TRBD1 identical over 8 bases. CDR3 size: 11 residues. Germline V gene sequence: CDR1 DFQATT, CDR2 SNEGSKA (reference sequence). The V and J ends lost 6 bases and 4 bases, in that order; junction bases with no gene match: 2. The CDR3 nucleotides read TGCAGTGCCAGGACAGGGTACGAGCAGTACTTC. Translated: CSARTGYEQYF.

J is TRBJ2-5 and V is TRBV29-1, with a tentative D call TRBD2 (7 bases). The CDR3 is made up of 13 amino acids. Germline V gene lookup returns CDR1 SQVTM and CDR2 ANQGSEA. V was pared by 7 bases and J by 5 bases, with 17 bases between. Written as DNA, the CDR3 is TGCAGCGCCAGGTCGGGGGGCGTGGAGACCCAGTACTTC. Its protein is CSARSGGVETQYF.

This chain joins TRBV7-9 and TRBJ2-1, with 10 bases matching TRBD2. Per the germline V gene, CDR1 is SEHNR and CDR2 is FQNEAQ (reference sequence). This CDR3 comprises 13 residues. J gave up 7 bases and V 4 bases, and 1 base lay outside the gene matches. The CDR3 DNA sequence: TGTGCCAGCAGCTGGGGACTAGCGAATGAGCAGTTCTTC. Translated: CASSWGLANEQFF.

The rearrangement links TRBV9 to TRBJ1-2; no definite D call. The CDR3 consists of 16 residues. Trimming cost V 0 bases and J 1 base, with 13 bases left between them. Germline V gives CDR1 SGDLS, CDR2 YYNGEE. CDR3 amino acids: CASSVGVQEFNYGYTF. In nucleotides, the CDR3 is TGTGCCAGCAGCGTAGGTGTTCAGGAATTTAACTATGGCTACACCTTC.

CDR3 coding DNA: TGTGCCAGCTCACGACAGGGGGCGTTCCACGAGCAGTACTTC. Its translation is CASSRQGAFHEQYF. The gene calls are TRBV18 and TRBJ2-7, with 10 bases fitting TRBD1. Germline V gene data show CDR1 as KGHSH and CDR2 as LQKENI. The CDR3 is 14 amino acids. V shed 4 bases and J 5 bases; nucleotides not matched to a gene: 5.

The chain couples TRBV29-1 to TRBJ2-3; 7 bases line up with TRBD2. Trimming at V came to 3 bases and at J to 2 bases, leaving 5 bases not matched to a gene. Per germline, CDR1 SQVTM and CDR2 ANQGSEA. There are 14 residues in the CDR3. For the CDR3, the DNA is TGCAGCGTTGAGGTAGCGGGCTTCACAGATACGCAGTATTTT. Protein sequence: CSVEVAGFTDTQYF.

The chain combines TRBV5-1 with TRBJ2-4, with 11 bases that match TRBD1. With V trimmed by 4 bases and J by 8 bases, 5 bases remained unmatched. The CDR3 has 14 amino acids. Germline lookup yields CDR1 SGHRS and CDR2 YFSETQ. The DNA of the CDR3 is TGCGCCAGCAGCCCAGGGACAGGGGGGGACATTCAGTACTTC. Translation: CASSPGTGGDIQYF.

V and J are TRBV29-1 and TRBJ2-3; 8 bases align to TRBD1. The ends lost 7 bases at V and 3 bases at J; junction bases unmatched: 9. CDR1 and CDR2 (germline): SQVTM, ANQGSEA. CDR3 length: 14 residues. The CDR3 loop is CSGRQGITTDTQYF. In nucleotides, the CDR3 is TGCAGCGGGCGACAGGGGATCACAACAGATACGCAGTATTTT.

V and J are TRBV6-6 and TRBJ2-7, with 8 nucleotides matching TRBD1. CDR1 and CDR2 (germline): MNHNY, SVGAGI (reference sequence). The CDR3 covers 14 residues. V lost 7 bases, J lost 4 bases, and 9 bases stayed unmatched. The CDR3 DNA follows: TGTGCCAGCACCGGACAGGGCCCTTCTTACGAGCAGTACTTC. It codes for CASTGQGPSYEQYF.

The rearrangement joins TRBV5-8 to TRBJ1-5; unclear D gene. Between the trimmed V and J ends, which lost 7 bases and 0 bases, there was a span of 14 bases. From germline, CDR1 is SGHTS and CDR2 YDEGEE. The CDR3 is made up of 15 amino acids. This chain's CDR3 is CASLGGERSNQPQHF. CDR3 sequence (DNA): TGTGCCAGCTTGGGAGGAGAACGTAGCAATCAGCCCCAGCATTTT. The whole variable domain, filled in from reference TRBV5-8 and TRBJ1-5, reads EAGVTQSPTHLIKTRGQQATLRCSPISGHTSVYWYQQALGLGLQFLLWYDEGEERNRGNFPPRFSGRQFPNYSSELNVNALELEDSALYLCASLGGERSNQPQHFGDGTRLSIL.

The chain employs TRBV6-5 and TRBJ2-1; D possibly corresponds to TRBD2 (6 bases). Germline V gene lookup returns CDR1 MNHEY and CDR2 SVGAGI. CDR3 size: 14 residues. Deletions cut 4 bases from V and 3 bases from J, with 10 bases between. This chain's CDR3 is CASSFSGFYNEQFF. CDR3 bases: TGTGCCAGCAGTTTTAGCGGCTTCTACAATGAGCAGTTCTTC.

The rearrangement links TRBV21-1 to TRBJ2-2; whether TRBD2, the table's D call, matches the DNA was not checked. TRBV21-1 is a pseudogene locus. CDR3 length equals 16 residues. CDR3 in amino acids: CASSLDGLLNTGELFF. CDR3 in DNA: TGTGCCAGCAGCCTCGATGGACTCCTGAACACCGGGGAGCTGTTTTTT.

J is TRBJ2-3 and V is TRBV7-9, with 9 bases matching TRBD1. The CDR3 is made up of 17 amino acids. V shed 5 bases, J shed 5 bases, and the junction held 14 bases outside the gene matches. Germline values: CDR1 SEHNR, CDR2 FQNEAQ (reference sequence). CDR3 protein: CASSNYLQGQGRDTQYF. As DNA, the CDR3 is TGTGCCAGCAGCAATTACCTTCAGGGACAGGGCAGAGATACGCAGTATTTT.

V is TRBV11-3 and J is TRBJ2-3; 11 bases align to TRBD2. J gave up 4 bases and V 1 base, and 16 bases lay outside the gene matches. This CDR3 spans 20 amino acids. Germline V gene data show CDR1 as SGHNT and CDR2 as YENEEA. The CDR3 loop reads CASSLGAASGRRGWPDTQYF. For the CDR3, the DNA is TGTGCCAGCAGCTTAGGGGCGGCTAGCGGGAGGCGGGGTTGGCCAGATACGCAGTATTTT.

CDR3 sequence reads: CAISDRALKNIQYF. The CDR3 nucleotides read TGTGCCATCAGTGACAGGGCCCTAAAAAACATTCAGTACTTC. The genes are TRBV10-3 and TRBJ2-4; D possibly corresponds to TRBD1 (5 bases). CDR3 size: 14 residues. Germline-derived CDR1 and CDR2 are ENHRY and SYGVKD. Trimming cost V 3 bases and J 4 bases, with 10 bases left between them.

This clone was detected only once. This chain connects TRBV11-3 to TRBJ2-3, with a possible D match to TRBD2 (6 bases). The V end was cut by 2 bases, the J end by 4 bases, with 10 bases between. The CDR3 loop spans 14 amino acids. CDR1 is SGHNT, CDR2 YENEEA, per germline. This CDR3 is CASSLRGVADTQYF. The DNA of the CDR3 is TGTGCCAGCAGCTTACGCGGGGTCGCAGATACGCAGTATTTT.

CDR3 region: CASSQIEYEAFF. Written as DNA, the CDR3 is TGTGCCAGCAGCCAGATCGAATATGAAGCTTTCTTT. This chain links TRBV7-9 with TRBJ1-1, with D uncertain. Germline CDR1 and CDR2: SEHNR and FQNEAQ (reference sequence). V lost 5 bases and J 7 bases, leaving 11 bases between the germline ends. This CDR3 is built from 12 residues.

The gene calls are TRBV7-6 and TRBJ1-4; the D is unclear. Trimming stripped 1 base from V and 8 bases from J, with 5 bases between. The germline CDR1 and CDR2 sequences are SGHVS and FNYEAQ. The CDR3 has 12 amino acids. For the CDR3, the DNA is TGTGCCAGCAGCTTAGTTGCGGAAAAACTGTTTTTT. It codes for CASSLVAEKLFF.

V and J are TRBV28 and TRBJ2-3; TRBD2 agrees at 10 bases. The V segment lost 3 bases and the J segment 7 bases; nucleotides outside the gene matches: 10. The CDR3 totals 16 residues. Germline V gene sequence: CDR1 MDHEN, CDR2 SYDVKM. The DNA of the CDR3 is TGTGCCAGCAGTTTCGGCCTAGCGGGAGTTTTTAATACGCAGTATTTT. Protein sequence: CASSFGLAGVFNTQYF.

This clone was seen a single time. The chain is built from TRBV15 and TRBJ2-1, with D possibly TRBD2 on 5 matching bases. Deletions cut 3 bases from V and 7 bases from J, with 10 bases between. From germline, CDR1 is LNHNV and CDR2 YYDKDF (reference sequence). This CDR3 spans 13 amino acids. CDR3 in DNA: TGTGCCACCAGCAGGGACTCCCGAAATGAGCAGTTCTTC. It encodes CATSRDSRNEQFF.

V gene TRBV29-1 combines with J gene TRBJ1-2; the D is unclear. Germline V CDR1 and CDR2: SQVTM, ANQGSEA. This CDR3 is 15 amino acids long. Trimming removed 6 bases from V and 2 bases from J, with 19 bases in between. This chain's CDR3 is CSVVPAWGGNYGYTF. The CDR3 nucleotides read TGCAGCGTGGTCCCGGCGTGGGGAGGGAACTATGGCTACACCTTC.

CDR3 DNA sequence: TGTGCCAGCAGCCCCGGGTCCTTTAGCAATCAGCCCCAGCATTTT. Its protein is CASSPGSFSNQPQHF. The chain couples TRBV7-2 to TRBJ1-5; D call uncertain. Germline V CDR1 and CDR2: SGHTA, FQGNSA. V shed 5 bases and J shed 0 bases, with 11 bases lying between them. The length of the CDR3 is 15 residues.

The V gene is TRBV6-5, the J gene TRBJ1-2; maybe TRBD1 (6 bases). The V gene's germline CDR1 is MNHEY and CDR2 SVGAGI. The CDR3 has 14 amino acids. Deletions cut 0 bases from V and 6 bases from J, with 11 bases between. CDR3: CASSYSGRGDGYTF. The CDR3 DNA sequence: TGTGCCAGCAGTTACTCGGGCAGGGGCGATGGCTACACCTTC.

The gene calls are TRBV7-9 and TRBJ2-4, with D maybe TRBD2 (5 bases). V was shortened by 3 bases and J by 8 bases, with 17 bases between the two germline ends. There are 15 residues in the CDR3. Germline CDR1 and CDR2: SEHNR and FQNEAQ (reference sequence). CDR3: CASSFSTSREDIQYF. Written as DNA, the CDR3 is TGTGCCAGCAGCTTCTCTACTAGTCGTGAAGACATTCAGTACTTC.

The chain employs TRBV7-8 and TRBJ1-5, with D possibly being TRBD1 (6 bases). Germline-derived CDR1 and CDR2 are SGHVS and FQNEAQ. Trimming took off 0 bases at V and 5 bases at J, with 14 bases between the two ends. CDR3 length: 16 residues. The CDR3 protein is CASSLAGGGPHQPQHF. CDR3 nucleotides: TGTGCCAGCAGCTTAGCAGGGGGGGGCCCCCATCAGCCCCAGCATTTT. The variable domain in full, with the rest retrieved from reference TRBV7-8 and TRBJ1-5, is GAGVSQSPRYKVAKRGQDVALRCDPISGHVSLFWYQQALGQGPEFLTYFQNEAQLDKSGLPSDRFFAERPEGSVSTLKIQRTQQEDSAVYLCASSLAGGGPHQPQHFGDGTRLSIL.

V and J are TRBV11-2 and TRBJ2-2, with D perhaps TRBD2 (5 bases). CDR1 and CDR2 from the germline V gene are SGHAT and FQNNGV. The CDR3 consists of 16 residues. V was pared by 7 bases and J by 0 bases, with 15 bases between. The CDR3 bases are TGTGCCAGCAACAATGTGTGGACTTCGAACACCGGGGAGCTGTTTTTT. Amino acids: CASNNVWTSNTGELFF.

This clone has a single count. The chain links TRBV2 to TRBJ2-4; 7 bases fit TRBD2. Germline-derived CDR1 and CDR2 are SNHLY and FYNNEI. There are 16 residues in the CDR3. V dropped 8 bases and J dropped 0; count of bases not matched to a gene: 10. The CDR3 here is CASDPGGSLAKNIQYF. The CDR3 region has the DNA TGTGCCAGCGACCCGGGAGGCTCGCTAGCCAAAAACATTCAGTACTTC.

The J gene is TRBJ2-1, the V gene TRBV5-1; D is perhaps TRBD1 (7 bases). V lost 2 bases and J lost 6, with 15 bases in between. CDR3 length: 15 residues. CDR1 SGHRS and CDR2 YFSETQ come from the germline V gene. This CDR3 is CASSFRPGGPNEQFF. For the CDR3, the DNA is TGCGCCAGCAGCTTCAGGCCAGGGGGGCCCAATGAGCAGTTCTTC. Using reference TRBV5-1 and TRBJ2-1 for the parts outside the CDR3, the full variable domain is KAGVTQTPRYLIKTRGQQVTLSCSPISGHRSVSWYQQTPGQGLQFLFEYFSETQRNKGNFPGRFSGRQFSNSRSEMNVSTLELGDSALYLCASSFRPGGPNEQFFGPGTRLTVL.